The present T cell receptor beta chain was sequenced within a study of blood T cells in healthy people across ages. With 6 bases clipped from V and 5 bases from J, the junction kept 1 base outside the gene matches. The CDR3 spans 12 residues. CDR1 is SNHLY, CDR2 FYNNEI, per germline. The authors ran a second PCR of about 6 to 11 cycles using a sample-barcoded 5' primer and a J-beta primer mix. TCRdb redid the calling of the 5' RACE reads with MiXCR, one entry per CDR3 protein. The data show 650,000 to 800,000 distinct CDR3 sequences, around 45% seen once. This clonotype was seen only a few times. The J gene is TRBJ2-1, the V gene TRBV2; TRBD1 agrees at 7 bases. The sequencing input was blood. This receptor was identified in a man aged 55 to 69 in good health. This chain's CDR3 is CASRGQHNEQFF. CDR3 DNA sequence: TGTGCCAGCAGGGGACAGCACAATGAGCAGTTCTTC.